What follows are 9 T cell receptor beta chains derived from one specimen sequenced in a study of shared clonotypes between healthy human individuals. It was CD45RO-negative cells, positively selected for CCR7, that made up naive CD8 cells, with terminally differentiated effector memory CD45RA+ cells excluded. Assay: immunoSEQ multiplex PCR; the TCRdb copy retains only in-frame clones and omits some. Altogether roughly 2,000,000 clones are present, about 95% being singletons, with the ten largest covering under 1.5%. The sample consisted of naive CD8+ T cells sorted from blood. All receptors derive from a man in his late teens or twenties in good health.

This clone was observed a single time. The chain has TRBV12-5 and TRBJ1-1, with D unclear. CDR1 LGHNT and CDR2 FRNRAP come from the germline V gene. The CDR3 has 12 amino acids. Deletions cut 7 bases from V and 5 bases from J, with 11 bases between. The CDR3 loop reads CASAFSWTEAFF. As DNA, the CDR3 is TGTGCTAGTGCCTTTAGTTGGACTGAAGCTTTCTTT.

V usage is TRBV2 and J usage is TRBJ2-1, with a tentative D call TRBD2 (6 bases). This CDR3 has 16 amino acids. Germline loops: CDR1 SNHLY, CDR2 FYNNEI. The V end was cut by 5 bases, the J end by 6 bases, with 20 bases between. The DNA of the CDR3 is TGTGCCAGCAGTTCTAAGGAGGGGCTAGCGTCCAATGAGCAGTTCTTC. Translated: CASSSKEGLASNEQFF.

The chain combines TRBV30 with TRBJ2-7, with D possibly matching TRBD2 (6 bases). The V and J ends lost 6 bases and 2 bases respectively, with 14 bases between them. This CDR3 is built from 13 residues. Germline assignment: CDR1 GTSNPN and CDR2 SVGIG (reference sequence). CDR3: CACSSGATYEQYF. CDR3 DNA sequence: TGTGCCTGCAGTAGCGGAGCCACCTACGAGCAGTACTTC.

The rearrangement links TRBV5-6 to TRBJ1-1; D might be TRBD1 (6 bases). The CDR3 spans 16 residues. The ends were cut back, 0 bases at V and 4 bases at J, with 16 bases in the middle. CDR1 SGHDT and CDR2 YYEEEE come from the germline V gene. CDR3 loop: CASSLALEGGSTEAFF. The CDR3 nucleotides are TGTGCCAGCAGCTTGGCCTTGGAGGGGGGCTCCACTGAAGCTTTCTTT.

The count of this clone is one. The CDR3 DNA reads as TGTGCCTGGAGTAAGGGGGGCACTGAAGCTTTCTTT. As protein: CAWSKGGTEAFF. The rearrangement joins TRBV30 to TRBJ1-1; D is possibly TRBD1 (6 bases). The CDR3 is made up of 12 amino acids. Trimming took off 2 bases at V and 4 bases at J, with 8 bases between the two ends. CDR1 and CDR2 from the germline V gene are GTSNPN and SVGIG (reference sequence).

Turning to this clone: Distinct nucleotide sequences in the sample also encode this CDR3. The genes are TRBV19 and TRBJ2-7; the D gene is possibly TRBD1 (6 bases). The germline V gene encodes CDR1 LNHDA and CDR2 SQIVND (reference sequence). V was pared by 3 bases and J by 5 bases, with 11 bases between. The CDR3 is made up of 13 amino acids. The CDR3 sequence: CASSILQGNEQYF. CDR3 coding DNA: TGTGCCAGTAGTATCTTACAGGGAAACGAGCAGTACTTC.

V and J are TRBV10-3 and TRBJ2-1; D may match TRBD1 or TRBD2 (5 bases each). The V end was cut by 2 bases, the J end by 9 bases, with 14 bases between. CDR3 length: 14 residues. Looked up from germline, CDR1 is ENHRY and CDR2 is SYGVKD. CDR3 protein: CAISEEVGDSEQFF. In DNA, the CDR3 is TGTGCCATCAGTGAGGAGGTGGGGGATAGTGAGCAGTTCTTC.

The rearrangement uses TRBV27 and TRBJ2-7; 7 nucleotides match TRBD2. This CDR3 comprises 14 residues. With V trimmed by 6 bases and J by 2 bases, 7 bases remained unmatched. The germline V gene has CDR1 MNHEY and CDR2 SMNVEV (reference sequence). The CDR3 DNA is TGTGCCAGCAGGTTCGGGGGGAGTACCTACGAGCAGTACTTC. Encoded protein: CASRFGGSTYEQYF.

The V call is TRBV28, the J call TRBJ2-5; perhaps TRBD2 as D (6 bases). Trimming removed 6 bases at V and 5 bases at J, with 16 bases between. This CDR3 region has 14 residues. Germline V gene lookup returns CDR1 MDHEN and CDR2 SYDVKM. The CDR3 nucleotides are TGTGCCAGCAGCCCTGATAGCGGTGGTGAGACCCAGTACTTC. Residues: CASSPDSGGETQYF.